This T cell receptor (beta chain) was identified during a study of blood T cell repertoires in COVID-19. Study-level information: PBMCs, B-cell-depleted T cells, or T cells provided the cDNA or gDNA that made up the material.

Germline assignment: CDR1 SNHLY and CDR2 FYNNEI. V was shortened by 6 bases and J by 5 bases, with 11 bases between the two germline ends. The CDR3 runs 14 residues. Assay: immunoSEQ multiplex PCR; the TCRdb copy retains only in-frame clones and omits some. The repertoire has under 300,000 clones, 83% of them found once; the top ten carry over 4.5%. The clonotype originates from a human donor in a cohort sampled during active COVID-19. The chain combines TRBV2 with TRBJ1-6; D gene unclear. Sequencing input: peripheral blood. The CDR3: CASSDDTNNSPLHF. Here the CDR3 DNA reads TGTGCCAGCAGCGACGACACCAATAATTCACCCCTCCACTTT.